Here is one T cell receptor beta chain with its context. The antigen is undetermined. Only in-frame clones appear in the TCRdb table, and some are missing; sequencing was by immunoSEQ multiplex PCR. This sample has some 60,000 clones; 70% to 80% occur once, and the top ten carry more than 3%. This sample is drawn from a study of T cell responses to AZD1222 COVID-19 vaccine. CDR3 length: 15 amino acids. Trimming took 0 bases from V and 5 from J, leaving 11 bases between them. Germline CDR1 and CDR2: GTSNPN and SVGIG (reference sequence). Findings of the study overall: Unmutated variant regions are reportedly the target of nearly half of TCRs that are spike-specific. The number of AZD1222 recipients seropositive at baseline was only five or six. Increased Spike-specific TCR breadth and depth were observed after two AZD1222 doses.

The chain is built from TRBV30 and TRBJ1-6, with D perhaps TRBD1 (6 bases). The sequence was obtained from an adult who received the AZD1222 COVID-19 vaccine. This specimen consisted of peripheral blood, obtained 28 days after the second AZD1222 dose. CDR3 DNA sequence: TGTGCCTGGAGTGTAGGGGGATCCGATAATTCACCCCTCCACTTT. It encodes CAWSVGGSDNSPLHF.